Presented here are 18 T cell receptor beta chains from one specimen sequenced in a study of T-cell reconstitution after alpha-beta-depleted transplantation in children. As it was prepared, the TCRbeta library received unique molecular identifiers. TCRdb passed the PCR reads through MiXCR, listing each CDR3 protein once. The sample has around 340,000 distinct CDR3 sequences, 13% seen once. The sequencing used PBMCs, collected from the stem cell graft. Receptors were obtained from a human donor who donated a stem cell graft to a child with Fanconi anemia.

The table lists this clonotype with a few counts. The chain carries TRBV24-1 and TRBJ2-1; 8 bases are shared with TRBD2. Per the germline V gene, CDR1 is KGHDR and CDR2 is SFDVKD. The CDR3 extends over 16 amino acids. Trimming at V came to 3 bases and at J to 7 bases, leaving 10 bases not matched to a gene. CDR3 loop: CATSDGRAGGGNEQFF. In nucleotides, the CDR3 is TGTGCCACCAGTGATGGGCGTGCGGGGGGAGGTAATGAGCAGTTCTTC.

CDR3 bases: TGTGCCAGCAGCGAGGGGGGAGTACCCCTCCACTTT. It translates to CASSEGGVPLHF. The rearrangement uses TRBV12-3 or TRBV12-4 and TRBJ1-6; D possibly corresponds to TRBD1 (6 bases). This CDR3 is 12 amino acids long. The V gene lost 6 bases and the J gene lost 12 bases, with 12 bases spanning the gap.

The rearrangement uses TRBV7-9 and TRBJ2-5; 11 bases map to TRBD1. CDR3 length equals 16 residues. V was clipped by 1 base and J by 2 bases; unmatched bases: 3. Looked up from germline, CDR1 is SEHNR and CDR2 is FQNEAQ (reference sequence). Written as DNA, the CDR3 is TGTGCCAGCAGCTTAGGGGACAGGGGGGGTCAAGAGACCCAGTACTTC. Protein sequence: CASSLGDRGGQETQYF.

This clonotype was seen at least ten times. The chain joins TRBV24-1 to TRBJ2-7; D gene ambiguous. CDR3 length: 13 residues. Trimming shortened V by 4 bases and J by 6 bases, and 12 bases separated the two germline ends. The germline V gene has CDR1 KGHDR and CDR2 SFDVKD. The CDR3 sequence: CATSDHDGSEQYF. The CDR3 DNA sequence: TGTGCCACCAGTGACCATGACGGATCCGAGCAGTACTTC.

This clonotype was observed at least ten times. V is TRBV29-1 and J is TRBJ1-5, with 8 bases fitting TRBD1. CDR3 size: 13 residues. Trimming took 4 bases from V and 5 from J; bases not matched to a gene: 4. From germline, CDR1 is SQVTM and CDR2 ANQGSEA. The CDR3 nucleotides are TGCAGCGTTGGACAGGGGCAGGATCAGCCCCAGCATTTT. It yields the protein CSVGQGQDQPQHF.

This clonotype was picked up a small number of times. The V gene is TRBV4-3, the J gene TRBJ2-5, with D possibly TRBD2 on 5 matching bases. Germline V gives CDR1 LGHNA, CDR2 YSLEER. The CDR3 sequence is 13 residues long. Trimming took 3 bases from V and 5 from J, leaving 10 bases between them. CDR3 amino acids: CASSQNSGETQYF. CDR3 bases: TGCGCCAGCAGCCAGAACTCGGGGGAGACCCAGTACTTC.

The CDR3 DNA sequence: TGCAGCGCCGCCGATCAGGGTCCTTATGGCTACACCTTC. Protein product: CSAADQGPYGYTF. V and J are TRBV29-1 and TRBJ1-2; perhaps TRBD1 as D (5 bases). The CDR3 covers 13 residues. Trimming took off 7 bases at V and 5 bases at J, with 17 bases between the two ends. Germline CDR1 SQVTM, CDR2 ANQGSEA.

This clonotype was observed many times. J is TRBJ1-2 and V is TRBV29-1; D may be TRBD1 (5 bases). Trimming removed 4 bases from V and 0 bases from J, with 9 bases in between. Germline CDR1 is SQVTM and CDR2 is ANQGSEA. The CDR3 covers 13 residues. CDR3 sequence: CSVGSGTNYGYTF. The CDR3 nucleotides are TGCAGCGTTGGGTCAGGGACTAACTATGGCTACACCTTC.

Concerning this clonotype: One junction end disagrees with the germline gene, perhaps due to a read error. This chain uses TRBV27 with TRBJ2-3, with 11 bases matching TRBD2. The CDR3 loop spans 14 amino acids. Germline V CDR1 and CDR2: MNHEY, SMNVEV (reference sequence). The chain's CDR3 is CASSVAGGSDAQYF. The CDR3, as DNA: TGTGCCAGCAGCGTAGCGGGGGGGTCAGATGCGCAGTATTTT.

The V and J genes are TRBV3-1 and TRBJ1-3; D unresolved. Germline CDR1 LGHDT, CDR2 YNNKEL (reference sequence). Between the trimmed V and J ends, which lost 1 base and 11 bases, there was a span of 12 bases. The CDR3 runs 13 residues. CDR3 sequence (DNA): TGTGCCAGCAGCCAAGGGTTAAGTCGGGCCATATATTTT. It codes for CASSQGLSRAIYF.

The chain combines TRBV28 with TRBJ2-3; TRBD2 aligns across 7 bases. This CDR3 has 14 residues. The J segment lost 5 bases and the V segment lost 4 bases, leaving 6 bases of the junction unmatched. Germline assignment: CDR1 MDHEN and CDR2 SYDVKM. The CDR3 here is CASSYSGEIDTQYF. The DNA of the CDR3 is TGTGCCAGCAGTTACAGCGGGGAAATAGATACGCAGTATTTT.

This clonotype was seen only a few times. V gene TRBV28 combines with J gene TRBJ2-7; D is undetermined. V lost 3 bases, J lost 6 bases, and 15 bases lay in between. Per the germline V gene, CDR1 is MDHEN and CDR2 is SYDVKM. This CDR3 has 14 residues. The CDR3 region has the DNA TGTGCCAGCAGTTTTAGCTTAGAGGTCAGCGAGCAGTACGTC. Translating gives CASSFSLEVSEQYV.

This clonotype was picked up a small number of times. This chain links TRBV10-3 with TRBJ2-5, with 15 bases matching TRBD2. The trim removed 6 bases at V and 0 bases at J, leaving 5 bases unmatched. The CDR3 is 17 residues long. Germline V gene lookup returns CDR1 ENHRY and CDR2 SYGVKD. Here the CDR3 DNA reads TGTGCCATCAGCCGCGGACTAGCGGGGGGGTACCAAGAGACCCAGTACTTC. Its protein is CAISRGLAGGYQETQYF.

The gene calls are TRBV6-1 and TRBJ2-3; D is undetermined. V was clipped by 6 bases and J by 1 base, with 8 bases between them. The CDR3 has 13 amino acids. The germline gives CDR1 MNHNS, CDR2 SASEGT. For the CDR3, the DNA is TGTGCCAGCAGCGATTCCCGCACAGATACGCAGTATTTT. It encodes CASSDSRTDTQYF.

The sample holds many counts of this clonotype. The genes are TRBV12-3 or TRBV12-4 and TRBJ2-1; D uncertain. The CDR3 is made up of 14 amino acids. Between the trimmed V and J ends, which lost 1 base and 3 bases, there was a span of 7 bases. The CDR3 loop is CASSLVGYYNEQFF. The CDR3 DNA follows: TGTGCCAGCAGTTTAGTGGGGTACTACAATGAGCAGTTCTTC.

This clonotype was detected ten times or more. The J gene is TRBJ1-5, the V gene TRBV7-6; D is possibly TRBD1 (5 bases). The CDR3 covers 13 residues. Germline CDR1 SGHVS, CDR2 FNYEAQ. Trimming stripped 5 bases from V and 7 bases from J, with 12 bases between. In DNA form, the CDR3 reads TGTGCCAGCAGCATCGGAGGGGCCCAGCCCCAGCATTTT. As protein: CASSIGGAQPQHF.

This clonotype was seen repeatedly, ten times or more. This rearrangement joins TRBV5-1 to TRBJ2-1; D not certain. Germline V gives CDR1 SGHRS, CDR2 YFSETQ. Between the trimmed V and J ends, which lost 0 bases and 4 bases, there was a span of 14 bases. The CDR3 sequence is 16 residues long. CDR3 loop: CASSLVGATAYNEQFF. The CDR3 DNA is TGCGCCAGCAGCTTGGTAGGCGCGACCGCTTACAATGAGCAGTTCTTC.

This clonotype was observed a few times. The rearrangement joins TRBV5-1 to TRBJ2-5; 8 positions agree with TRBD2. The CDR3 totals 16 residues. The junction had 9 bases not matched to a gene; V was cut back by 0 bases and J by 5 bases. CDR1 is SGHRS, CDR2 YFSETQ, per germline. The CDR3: CASSLVPGLAVETQYF. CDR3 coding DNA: TGCGCCAGCAGCTTGGTACCAGGACTAGCAGTGGAGACCCAGTACTTC. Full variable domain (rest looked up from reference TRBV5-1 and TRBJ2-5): KAGVTQTPRYLIKTRGQQVTLSCSPISGHRSVSWYQQTPGQGLQFLFEYFSETQRNKGNFPGRFSGRQFSNSRSEMNVSTLELGDSALYLCASSLVPGLAVETQYFGPGTRLLVL.